Listed here are 29 T cell receptor beta chains from one sample, sequenced in a study of beta chain features in type 1 diabetes. Study-wide results and caveats: Shortening of TCRB CDR3s, moderate but significant, appeared in all four CD4+ subsets of Type 1 diabetes patients.

These receptors' targets are unknown. Expressed TCRB transcripts were sequenced, since all the RNA that had been isolated was reverse transcribed. Method: immunoSEQ multiplex PCR; TCRdb's copy keeps in-frame clones and lacks some. There are 350,000 to 450,000 clones in the sample; 10% to 15% occur only once, and about 0.01% lies in the top ten. Sample: naive CD4+ T cells from blood. The receptors were gathered from a woman younger than 30 with type 1 diabetes.

This chain connects TRBV29-1 to TRBJ1-1, with D possibly being TRBD1 (6 bases). CDR3 length equals 12 residues. The germline V and J ends were trimmed by 6 bases and 0 bases, with 8 bases remaining between them. The germline V gene encodes CDR1 SQVTM and CDR2 ANQGSEA. CDR3 DNA sequence: TGCAGCGTGGGACACCTGAACACTGAAGCTTTCTTT. It yields the protein CSVGHLNTEAFF.

The DNA of the CDR3 is TGTGCCAGCAGCTTAAGGGTAGCGGGAGGGGGCAATGAGCAGTTCTTC. It encodes CASSLRVAGGGNEQFF. V gene TRBV7-8 combines with J gene TRBJ2-1; TRBD2 matches 11 bases. This CDR3 is built from 16 residues. The V segment lost 2 bases and the J segment 6 bases; nucleotides outside the gene matches: 6. Germline V gene lookup returns CDR1 SGHVS and CDR2 FQNEAQ.

This clone was seen only a few times. The CDR3 coding sequence is TGTGCCAGCAGTTACACGGGACAGGGGCGAGCCGAGCAGTACTTC. Translated, it gives CASSYTGQGRAEQYF. This chain links TRBV6-5 with TRBJ2-7; 10 bases fit TRBD1. V lost 2 bases, J lost 6 bases, and 7 bases stayed unmatched. This CDR3 spans 15 amino acids. Germline V gene data show CDR1 as MNHEY and CDR2 as SVGAGI.

This clone showed up just a few times. The chain links TRBV4-1 to TRBJ2-5; D gene unclear. Germline V gene data show CDR1 as MGHRA and CDR2 as YSYEKL. Trimming took 0 bases from V and 4 from J, leaving 12 bases between them. The CDR3 length is 15 residues. The CDR3 loop is CASSQEGSKGETQYF. Here the CDR3 DNA reads TGCGCCAGCAGCCAAGAGGGCAGTAAAGGAGAGACCCAGTACTTC.

The chain recombines TRBV7-2 with TRBJ1-2; 9 nucleotides match TRBD1. Trimming cost V 7 bases and J 4 bases; bases outside gene matches: 10. The CDR3 loop spans 15 amino acids. Germline assignment: CDR1 SGHTA and CDR2 FQGNSA. The CDR3 is CASTLGQGSSYGYTF. DNA for the CDR3: TGTGCCAGCACCCTGGGACAGGGCAGTAGCTATGGCTACACCTTC.

The table lists this clone with a few counts. V gene TRBV5-1 combines with J gene TRBJ1-1; 8 nucleotides align to TRBD1. Germline V gene lookup returns CDR1 SGHRS and CDR2 YFSETQ. V was pared by 2 bases and J by 8 bases, with 17 bases of the junction left unmatched. The CDR3 has 17 amino acids. This CDR3 is CASSLGILGQGSEEAFF. As DNA, the CDR3 is TGCGCCAGCAGCTTAGGGATACTCGGACAGGGAAGTGAGGAAGCTTTCTTT.

The chain carries TRBV5-1 and TRBJ2-1; 10 positions agree with TRBD2. The J segment lost 10 bases and the V segment lost 0 bases, leaving 4 bases of the junction unmatched. The CDR3 sequence is 14 residues long. CDR1 SGHRS and CDR2 YFSETQ come from the germline V gene. The CDR3 protein is CASSLAGSGREQFF. CDR3 in DNA: TGCGCCAGCAGCTTGGCAGGTAGCGGGAGGGAGCAGTTCTTC.

This clone was counted only a few times. V usage is TRBV30 and J usage is TRBJ1-1; unclear D gene. Trimming took off 5 bases at V and 1 base at J, with 11 bases between the two ends. Germline V CDR1 and CDR2: GTSNPN, SVGIG (reference sequence). This CDR3 region has 13 residues. The CDR3 sequence is CAWGVEANTEAFF. The CDR3 nucleotides are TGTGCCTGGGGGGTGGAGGCGAACACTGAAGCTTTCTTT.

The table lists this clone with a few counts. The chain carries TRBV2 and TRBJ2-7, with D possibly matching TRBD2 (6 bases). V lost 0 bases and J 12 bases, leaving 15 bases between the germline ends. CDR3 length: 13 residues. Germline V gives CDR1 SNHLY, CDR2 FYNNEI. The CDR3 DNA reads TGTGCCAGCAGTGAAGCGCCTAGCGTCGTCGGGTACTTC. It encodes CASSEAPSVVGYF.

In its sample, this clone was seen a few times. The CDR3 DNA reads TGTGCCAGCTCGAAGACAGGGGACCTCAATCAGCCCCAGCATTTT. Its protein is CASSKTGDLNQPQHF. This chain joins TRBV18 and TRBJ1-5; 8 positions agree with TRBD1. The trim removed 6 bases at V and 3 bases at J, leaving 7 bases unmatched. The CDR3 contains 15 residues. Germline V gene sequence: CDR1 KGHSH, CDR2 LQKENI.

The rearrangement links TRBV15 to TRBJ2-7; tentatively, D is TRBD2 (7 bases). The V end was cut by 4 bases, the J end by 4 bases, with 26 bases between. Germline V CDR1 and CDR2: LNHNV, YYDKDF (reference sequence). CDR3 length: 18 residues. In DNA form, the CDR3 reads TGTGCCACCAGCAAGGAGGGAGGGGGAGGGCCCACGTTGTACGAGCAGTACTTC. It specifies CATSKEGGGGPTLYEQYF.

On this clone: The sample has other DNA sequences that encode this CDR3 too. The rearrangement joins TRBV7-9 to TRBJ2-2; 12 nucleotides match TRBD2. The germline V gene encodes CDR1 SEHNR and CDR2 FQNEAQ (reference sequence). With V trimmed by 5 bases and J by 5 bases, 6 bases remained unmatched. The CDR3 is made up of 16 amino acids. CDR3 nucleotides: TGTGCCAGCAGCCTTAGACTAGCGGGAGCTACCGGGGAGCTGTTTTTT. The encoded protein is CASSLRLAGATGELFF.

This chain links TRBV4-3 with TRBJ1-2; 7 bases align to TRBD1. This CDR3 is 14 amino acids long. Germline loops: CDR1 LGHNA, CDR2 YSLEER. V lost 5 bases and J lost 1; bases outside the gene matches: 4. The CDR3 DNA reads as TGCGCCAGCAGCACTCGGGACAGTAACTATGGCTACACCTTC. Its translation: CASSTRDSNYGYTF.

The V gene is TRBV18, the J gene TRBJ1-1; D gene ambiguous. V was cut by 3 bases and J by 4 bases, with 18 bases left in between. Germline V gives CDR1 KGHSH, CDR2 LQKENI. CDR3 length equals 16 residues. The CDR3 here is CASSPSRGGEGTEAFF. As DNA, the CDR3 is TGTGCCAGCTCACCTTCGCGAGGTGGGGAGGGCACTGAAGCTTTCTTT.

There are a few counts of this clone. The gene calls are TRBV5-1 and TRBJ1-2, with unresolved D. Trimming shortened V by 0 bases and J by 4 bases, and 10 bases separated the two germline ends. Germline CDR1 SGHRS, CDR2 YFSETQ. There are 14 residues in the CDR3. The CDR3 DNA reads as TGCGCCAGCAGCTTGGCCGGGTCGGTCTATGGCTACACCTTC. Translation: CASSLAGSVYGYTF. The full variable domain, its missing parts supplied by reference TRBV5-1 and TRBJ1-2, is KAGVTQTPRYLIKTRGQQVTLSCSPISGHRSVSWYQQTPGQGLQFLFEYFSETQRNKGNFPGRFSGRQFSNSRSEMNVSTLELGDSALYLCASSLAGSVYGYTFGSGTRLTVV.

The V gene is TRBV30, the J gene TRBJ2-4, with TRBD2 identical over 7 bases. Germline-derived CDR1 and CDR2 are GTSNPN and SVGIG (reference sequence). CDR3 length: 12 amino acids. With V trimmed by 1 base and J by 6 bases, 0 bases remained unmatched. The chain's CDR3 is CAWSAGGNIQYF. CDR3 nucleotide sequence: TGTGCCTGGAGTGCGGGGGGAAACATTCAGTACTTC.

As for this clone: Other DNA sequences in the sample encode the same CDR3. This chain uses TRBV19 with TRBJ2-5; 11 bases agree with TRBD1. The V and J ends lost 4 bases and 4 bases, in that order; junction bases with no gene match: 5. CDR1 and CDR2 from the germline V gene are LNHDA and SQIVND (reference sequence). CDR3 length: 15 residues. The CDR3, as DNA: TGTGCCAGTAGTACCGGACAGGGGGCCGGAGAGACCCAGTACTTC. Translating gives CASSTGQGAGETQYF.

The V and J genes are TRBV9 and TRBJ2-3; 11 bases are a match to TRBD2. The CDR3 is made up of 15 amino acids. The trim removed 3 bases at V and 7 bases at J, leaving 7 bases unmatched. CDR1 SGDLS and CDR2 YYNGEE come from the germline V gene. This CDR3 is CASSGGLAGLNTQYF. Written as DNA, the CDR3 is TGTGCCAGCAGCGGTGGACTAGCGGGCCTTAATACGCAGTATTTT.

The chain is built from TRBV2 and TRBJ1-1, with D possibly TRBD1 on 6 matching bases. The CDR3 is made up of 12 amino acids. V lost 6 bases and J 9 bases, leaving 14 bases between the germline ends. Germline V gives CDR1 SNHLY, CDR2 FYNNEI. The CDR3 protein is CASRAGASQAFF. DNA of the CDR3: TGTGCCAGCAGGGCAGGGGCATCCCAAGCTTTCTTT.

This clone was detected a few times. V usage is TRBV28 and J usage is TRBJ1-4, with no clear D. V shed 6 bases and J shed 5 bases, with 10 bases lying between them. Germline-derived CDR1 and CDR2 are MDHEN and SYDVKM. The CDR3 has 13 amino acids. The DNA for the CDR3 is TGTGCCAGCAGCCAACCGGGGAATGAAAAACTGTTTTTT. Its protein is CASSQPGNEKLFF.

This clone has a handful of counts. The V and J genes are TRBV15 and TRBJ2-5; 7 bases map to TRBD1. The trim removed 3 bases at V and 5 bases at J, leaving 9 bases unmatched. CDR3 length: 15 amino acids. Germline lookup yields CDR1 LNHNV and CDR2 YYDKDF (reference sequence). The CDR3 DNA is TGTGCCACCAGCAGCACGACAGGGCGAGGCGAGACCCAGTACTTC. Its translation is CATSSTTGRGETQYF. The complete variable domain, with remaining parts taken from reference TRBV15 and TRBJ2-5, reads DAMVIQNPRYQVTQFGKPVTLSCSQTLNHNVMYWYQQKSSQAPKLLFHYYDKDFNNEADTPDNFQSRRPNTSFCFLDIRSPGLGDTAMYLCATSSTTGRGETQYFGPGTRLLVL.

This clone was recorded a few times. V and J are TRBV11-3 and TRBJ2-2; possibly TRBD2 for D (5 bases). Trimming left V 10 bases short and J 0 bases short, with 9 bases between. The V gene's germline CDR1 is SGHNT and CDR2 YENEEA. The CDR3 runs to 13 residues. The CDR3 protein is CATVATNTGELFF. The CDR3 coding sequence is TGTGCCACCGTAGCGACGAACACCGGGGAGCTGTTTTTT.

This clone was picked up a small number of times. The CDR3 coding sequence is TGCGCCAGCAGCCCCACGCCGCGGGGGAGGGGTGAGCAGTTCTTC. Protein: CASSPTPRGRGEQFF. The chain uses TRBV5-1 and TRBJ2-1; 7 bases agree with TRBD2. The CDR3 totals 15 residues. Germline lookup yields CDR1 SGHRS and CDR2 YFSETQ. V was pared by 4 bases and J by 9 bases, with 13 bases of the junction left unmatched.

This clone was observed a few times. CDR3 sequence reads: CASSLWDAGSEQFF. The DNA of the CDR3 is TGTGCCAGCAGTTTGTGGGATGCGGGGAGTGAGCAGTTCTTC. The rearrangement uses TRBV28 and TRBJ2-1; D might be TRBD2 (6 bases). V dropped 3 bases and J dropped 9 bases, with 15 bases sitting between them. The V gene's germline CDR1 is MDHEN and CDR2 SYDVKM. This CDR3 region has 14 residues.

This clone was counted only a few times. The chain uses TRBV9 and TRBJ1-1; 10 bases fit TRBD1. Germline V lookup: CDR1 SGDLS, CDR2 YYNGEE. The length of the CDR3 is 15 residues. The V and J ends lost 4 bases and 6 bases, in that order; junction bases with no gene match: 9. CDR3 bases: TGTGCCAGCAGCTCCTGGACAGGGGGTCCCGCTGAAGCTTTCTTT. Protein product: CASSSWTGGPAEAFF.

The rearrangement uses TRBV7-2 and TRBJ2-2; no reliable D call. This CDR3 is built from 15 residues. V was shortened by 5 bases and J by 0 bases, with 10 bases between the two germline ends. Germline-derived CDR1 and CDR2 are SGHTA and FQGNSA. The CDR3, as DNA: TGTGCCAGCAGCCCCCGACACGCGAACACCGGGGAGCTGTTTTTT. Translating it yields CASSPRHANTGELFF.

The chain recombines TRBV7-9 with TRBJ1-1, with D uncertain. The V gene lost 0 bases and the J gene lost 0 bases, with 5 bases spanning the gap. Germline lookup yields CDR1 SEHNR and CDR2 FQNEAQ (reference sequence). The CDR3 runs 14 residues. The CDR3 is CASSLARVNTEAFF. In DNA, the CDR3 is TGTGCCAGCAGCTTAGCGCGGGTGAACACTGAAGCTTTCTTT.

V is TRBV4-1 and J is TRBJ1-2; D unresolved. The CDR3 covers 13 residues. The V end lost 1 base, the J end lost 2 bases, and 5 bases lay between the germline ends. From germline, CDR1 is MGHRA and CDR2 YSYEKL. The CDR3 here is CASSQAGNYGYTF. The CDR3 DNA reads TGCGCCAGCAGCCAAGCGGGGAACTATGGCTACACCTTC.

This clone occurred a few times. The CDR3 loop is CATTGGLNTGELFF. As DNA, the CDR3 is TGTGCCACCACAGGGGGCTTAAACACCGGGGAGCTGTTTTTT. The chain couples TRBV15 to TRBJ2-2; 8 bases fit TRBD1. With 7 bases clipped from V and 2 bases from J, the junction kept 3 bases outside the gene matches. The CDR3 contains 14 residues. Germline V gene data show CDR1 as LNHNV and CDR2 as YYDKDF (reference sequence).